This entry lists 27 T cell receptor beta chains sequenced from one sample in a study of T cell responses to AZD1222 COVID-19 vaccine. Assay used: immunoSEQ multiplex PCR; TCRdb lists only in-frame clones, some missing. The sample consists of fewer than 120,000 clones, less than 95% of them appearing once. Here the sequenced sample was peripheral blood, taken on day 0 of AZD1222 vaccination. The receptor source for this set is an adult in good health.

This sequence joins TRBV30 and TRBJ1-5, with 12 bases lining up with TRBD1. The CDR3 extends over 18 amino acids. Germline-derived CDR1 and CDR2 are GTSNPN and SVGIG (reference sequence). With 1 base clipped from V and 3 bases from J, the junction kept 10 bases outside the gene matches. The CDR3 region is CAWSAGDRGLKVNQPQHF. The CDR3, as DNA: TGTGCCTGGAGTGCAGGGGACAGGGGGCTAAAGGTCAATCAGCCCCAGCATTTT.

This chain uses TRBV5-1 with TRBJ1-1; D unresolved. Germline V gene data show CDR1 as SGHRS and CDR2 as YFSETQ. The CDR3 contains 13 residues. Trimming took 2 bases from V and 6 from J, leaving 11 bases between them. The CDR3 DNA reads TGCGCCAGCAGCTTAAACCCTGACGCTGAAGCTTTCTTT. It yields the protein CASSLNPDAEAFF.

The genes are TRBV4-2 and TRBJ2-3; D uncertain. The germline V gene has CDR1 LGHNA and CDR2 YNFKEQ. The CDR3 spans 16 residues. V shed 1 base and J shed 0 bases, with 11 bases lying between them. The CDR3 protein is CASSQAAVSSTDTQYF. CDR3 sequence (DNA): TGTGCCAGCAGCCAAGCTGCAGTTTCTAGCACAGATACGCAGTATTTT.

The genes are TRBV5-1 and TRBJ1-1; D not certain. CDR3 size: 13 residues. Germline V lookup: CDR1 SGHRS, CDR2 YFSETQ. Trimming shortened V by 0 bases and J by 2 bases, and 5 bases separated the two germline ends. CDR3 bases: TGCGCCAGCAGCTTGGATGCAAACACTGAAGCTTTCTTT. It yields the protein CASSLDANTEAFF.

The chain joins TRBV2 to TRBJ1-6; D ambiguous. Trimming removed 8 bases from V and 0 bases from J, with 8 bases in between. The CDR3 contains 14 residues. Germline CDR1 SNHLY, CDR2 FYNNEI. The CDR3 loop reads CASGSGSYNSPLHF. The CDR3 DNA is TGTGCCAGCGGGTCAGGCTCCTATAATTCACCCCTCCACTTT.

The chain uses TRBV6-6 and TRBJ1-1; D call uncertain. Trimming pared 6 bases from V and 0 bases from J, leaving 8 bases between. CDR1 is MNHNY and CDR2 is SVGAGI in the germline V gene (reference sequence). The CDR3 is 13 amino acids. In nucleotides, the CDR3 is TGTGCCAGCAGCCTAGGAATGAACACTGAAGCTTTCTTT. Protein product: CASSLGMNTEAFF.

This clone was picked up a small number of times. V and J are TRBV7-9 and TRBJ2-5; no clear D. Germline loops: CDR1 SEHNR, CDR2 FQNEAQ (reference sequence). The CDR3 totals 15 residues. Trimming pared 1 base from V and 2 bases from J, leaving 11 bases between. CDR3 residues: CASSLVVDGQETQYF. As DNA, the CDR3 is TGTGCCAGCAGCTTAGTGGTGGACGGACAAGAGACCCAGTACTTC.

The chain recombines TRBV7-3 with TRBJ2-1; the match to TRBD2 covers 12 bases. CDR1 SGHTA and CDR2 FQGTGA come from the germline V gene. With V trimmed by 5 bases and J by 7 bases, 3 bases remained unmatched. This CDR3 is 14 amino acids long. The chain's CDR3 is CASSLAGGPNEQFF. Here the CDR3 DNA reads TGTGCCAGCAGCCTAGCGGGGGGGCCAAATGAGCAGTTCTTC.

The chain employs TRBV5-4 and TRBJ1-6; no firm D call. V lost 0 bases to trimming and J lost 10 bases, with 20 bases between them. The CDR3 covers 17 residues. From germline, CDR1 is SGHNT and CDR2 YYREEE (reference sequence). CDR3 nucleotide sequence: TGTGCCAGCAGCTTGGCCGGGAGGTCTCTACGAGTCTCACCCCTCCACTTT. Amino acid sequence: CASSLAGRSLRVSPLHF.

The chain joins TRBV19 to TRBJ1-1, with 9 positions matching TRBD1. The CDR3 has 14 amino acids. The J segment lost 5 bases and the V segment lost 5 bases, leaving 6 bases of the junction unmatched. Germline V gene sequence: CDR1 LNHDA, CDR2 SQIVND (reference sequence). The CDR3 here is CASSWTGERTEAFF. CDR3 DNA: TGTGCCAGTAGTTGGACAGGGGAGAGGACTGAAGCTTTCTTT.

Written as DNA, the CDR3 is TGTGCCAGCAGCCAAGGTCGACGGGGGGCCTACAATGAGCAGTTCTTC. It yields the protein CASSQGRRGAYNEQFF. J is TRBJ2-1 and V is TRBV3-1 (or the pseudogene TRBV3-2), with 7 nucleotides matching TRBD2. Germline-derived CDR1 and CDR2 are LGHDT and YNNKEL (reference sequence). The CDR3 runs to 16 residues. Trimming removed 1 base from V and 2 bases from J; junction bases left unmatched: 5.

J is TRBJ1-5 and V is TRBV19, with 7 positions matching TRBD1. Germline V lookup: CDR1 LNHDA, CDR2 SQIVND (reference sequence). The CDR3 spans 14 residues. Trimming cost V 3 bases and J 5 bases; bases outside gene matches: 4. CDR3 in DNA: TGTGCCAGTAGTATGACAGGGTTTTATCAGCCCCAGCATTTT. Its translation: CASSMTGFYQPQHF.

The chain employs TRBV18 and TRBJ1-1; 7 bases align to TRBD1. The CDR3 is made up of 14 amino acids. V was pared by 3 bases and J by 4 bases, with 5 bases of the junction left unmatched. Germline assignment: CDR1 KGHSH and CDR2 LQKENI. CDR3 in amino acids: CASSPSGGRTEAFF. For the CDR3, the DNA is TGTGCCAGCTCACCTTCAGGGGGACGCACTGAAGCTTTCTTT. Full variable domain (rest looked up from reference TRBV18 and TRBJ1-1): NAGVMQNPRHLVRRRGQEARLRCSPMKGHSHVYWYRQLPEEGLKFMVYLQKENIIDESGMPKERFSAEFPKEGPSILRIQQVVRGDSAAYFCASSPSGGRTEAFFGQGTRLTVV.

CDR3 in amino acids: CASSPRLVGELFF. In DNA form, the CDR3 reads TGTGCCAGCAGCCCCCGACTAGTCGGGGAGCTGTTTTTT. V gene TRBV7-9 combines with J gene TRBJ2-2; maybe TRBD2 (6 bases). Between the trimmed V and J ends, which lost 5 bases and 7 bases, there was a span of 11 bases. The CDR3 covers 13 residues. Germline CDR1 and CDR2: SEHNR and FQNEAQ (reference sequence).

This chain links TRBV27 with TRBJ2-3, with TRBD1 matching 9 bases. This CDR3 has 16 amino acids. Unmatched junction bases numbered 12, after V lost 7 bases and J lost 4 bases. Germline V gene lookup returns CDR1 MNHEY and CDR2 SMNVEV (reference sequence). In DNA, the CDR3 is TGTGCCAGCACTTCCATGAACAGGGGGCGGGCAGATACGCAGTATTTT. Translation gives CASTSMNRGRADTQYF.

The V gene is TRBV12-3 or TRBV12-4, the J gene TRBJ1-5, with D possibly being TRBD1 (5 bases). Trimming removed 2 bases from V and 4 bases from J, with 6 bases in between. This CDR3 has 13 residues. The CDR3 spells CASSLSGNQPQHF. The CDR3 coding sequence is TGTGCCAGCAGTTTATCAGGGAATCAGCCCCAGCATTTT.

The chain uses TRBV28 and TRBJ2-7; D not certain. Germline V gene sequence: CDR1 MDHEN, CDR2 SYDVKM. V was pared by 5 bases and J by 2 bases, with 13 bases between. This CDR3 has 14 amino acids. The CDR3: CASSGVLSTYEQYF. The CDR3 DNA reads TGTGCCAGCAGTGGGGTGTTATCGACCTACGAGCAGTACTTC.

The V gene is TRBV13, the J gene TRBJ1-1; 9 bases agree with TRBD1. Per germline, CDR1 PRHDT and CDR2 FYEKMQ (reference sequence). This CDR3 comprises 16 residues. The V gene end was trimmed by 5 bases and the J gene end by 2 bases; junction bases not matched to a gene: 9. Here the CDR3 reads CASSITGTGRNTEAFF. CDR3 in DNA: TGTGCCAGCAGCATCACCGGGACAGGGAGAAACACTGAAGCTTTCTTT.

The rearrangement joins TRBV4-1 to TRBJ1-1; TRBD1 is a possible D gene (5 bases). The CDR3 extends over 15 amino acids. Between the trimmed V and J ends, which lost 0 bases and 5 bases, there was a span of 13 bases. Germline CDR1 and CDR2: MGHRA and YSYEKL. The CDR3 nucleotides are TGCGCCAGCAGCCAAGAACCCTCACAGGCGACTGAAGCTTTCTTT. Protein: CASSQEPSQATEAFF.

The chain recombines TRBV7-9 with TRBJ1-2, with D maybe TRBD1 (6 bases). V lost 2 bases and J lost 8, with 12 bases in between. Germline V gene data show CDR1 as SEHNR and CDR2 as FQNEAQ (reference sequence). This CDR3 is built from 13 residues. The chain's CDR3 is CASSLPNRDGYTF. The CDR3 bases are TGTGCCAGCAGCTTACCAAACAGGGACGGCTACACCTTC.

The rearrangement joins TRBV12-3 or TRBV12-4 to TRBJ1-2; no clear D gene. The CDR3 has 11 residues. Trimming pared 7 bases from V and 8 bases from J, leaving 11 bases between. The CDR3 region is CASKNNGGYTF. The CDR3 DNA follows: TGTGCCAGCAAAAATAACGGGGGCTACACCTTC.

The J gene is TRBJ1-2, the V gene TRBV19; 8 nucleotides line up with TRBD1. The CDR3 has 17 amino acids. The germline V gene encodes CDR1 LNHDA and CDR2 SQIVND (reference sequence). The junction had 14 bases not matched to a gene; V was cut back by 4 bases and J by 4 bases. DNA of the CDR3: TGTGCCAGTAGTAGCCACTGGTCGGGACAGGCTTTCTATGGCTACACCTTC. It yields the protein CASSSHWSGQAFYGYTF. The full variable domain, completed using reference TRBV19 and TRBJ1-2, is DGGITQSPKYLFRKEGQNVTLSCEQNLNHDAMYWYRQDPGQGLRLIYYSQIVNDFQKGDIAEGYSVSREKKESFPLTVTSAQKNPTAFYLCASSSHWSGQAFYGYTFGSGTRLTVV.

The table lists this clone with a count of one. The chain employs TRBV7-9 and TRBJ2-1, with 11 bases lining up with TRBD2. Trimming cost V 5 bases and J 6 bases; bases outside gene matches: 6. Germline values: CDR1 SEHNR, CDR2 FQNEAQ (reference sequence). The CDR3 extends over 15 amino acids. The CDR3 DNA reads as TGTGCCAGCAGCCGAGGAACTAGCGGGGGCAATGAGCAGTTCTTC. It is translated as CASSRGTSGGNEQFF.

The V gene is TRBV5-1, the J gene TRBJ1-4; the match to TRBD1 covers 10 bases. CDR3 size: 16 residues. Germline V gene sequence: CDR1 SGHRS, CDR2 YFSETQ. V lost 0 bases to trimming and J lost 6 bases; unmatched junction nucleotides: 5. The CDR3: CASSLVPGTGDEKLFF. The CDR3 bases are TGCGCCAGCAGCTTGGTACCCGGGACAGGGGATGAAAAACTGTTTTTT. Using reference TRBV5-1 and TRBJ1-4 for the parts outside the CDR3, the full variable domain is KAGVTQTPRYLIKTRGQQVTLSCSPISGHRSVSWYQQTPGQGLQFLFEYFSETQRNKGNFPGRFSGRQFSNSRSEMNVSTLELGDSALYLCASSLVPGTGDEKLFFGSGTQLSVL.

J is TRBJ1-2 and V is TRBV18, with 9 bases that match TRBD1. The CDR3 has 15 amino acids. Germline CDR1 reads KGHSH; CDR2 reads LQKENI. J was trimmed by 8 bases and V by 4 bases; bases with no gene match: 11. DNA of the CDR3: TGTGCCAGCTCACGCACTACCCGGGACAGGGTCGGCTACACCTTC. Translation: CASSRTTRDRVGYTF.

The chain links TRBV5-1 to TRBJ1-3; unclear D gene. Trimming left V 0 bases short and J 5 bases short, with 6 bases between. The CDR3 covers 13 residues. Germline-derived CDR1 and CDR2 are SGHRS and YFSETQ. The CDR3 DNA sequence: TGCGCCAGCAGCTTGGGGCTGCGAAACACCATATATTTT. Encoded protein: CASSLGLRNTIYF.

The gene calls are TRBV19 and TRBJ1-5, with TRBD1 matching over 9 bases. Germline V gives CDR1 LNHDA, CDR2 SQIVND (reference sequence). This CDR3 is 17 amino acids long. Losses at the gene ends were 5 bases for V and 4 bases for J; bases not matched to a gene: 12. CDR3: CASSPRSGTGPNQPQHF. The CDR3 coding sequence is TGTGCCAGTAGTCCAAGATCCGGGACAGGGCCAAATCAGCCCCAGCATTTT.